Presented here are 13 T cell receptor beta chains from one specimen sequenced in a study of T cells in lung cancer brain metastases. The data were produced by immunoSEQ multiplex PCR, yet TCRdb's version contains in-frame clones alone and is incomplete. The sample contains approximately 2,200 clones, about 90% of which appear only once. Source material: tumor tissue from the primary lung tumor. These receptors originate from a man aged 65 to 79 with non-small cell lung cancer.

The CDR3 region has the DNA TGTGCCAGTAGTTCTCGTGGCGGGACAGGGGTTGAAAAACTGTTTTTT. It specifies CASSSRGGTGVEKLFF. The rearrangement joins TRBV19 to TRBJ1-4, with 10 bases identical to TRBD1. V shed 5 bases, J shed 7 bases, and the junction held 10 bases outside the gene matches. The CDR3 has 16 residues. Germline V gene sequence: CDR1 LNHDA, CDR2 SQIVND (reference sequence).

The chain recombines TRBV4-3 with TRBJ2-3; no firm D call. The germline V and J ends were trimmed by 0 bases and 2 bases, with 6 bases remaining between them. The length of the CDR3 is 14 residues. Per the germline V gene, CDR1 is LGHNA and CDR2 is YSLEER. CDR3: CASSQETDTDTQYF. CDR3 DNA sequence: TGCGCCAGCAGCCAAGAGACGGACACAGATACGCAGTATTTT.

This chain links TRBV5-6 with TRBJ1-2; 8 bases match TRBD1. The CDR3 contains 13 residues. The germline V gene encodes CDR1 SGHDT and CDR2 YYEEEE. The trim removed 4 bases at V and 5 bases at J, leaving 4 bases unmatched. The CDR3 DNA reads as TGTGCCAGCAGCCCACAGGGGGGGTATGGCTACACCTTC. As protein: CASSPQGGYGYTF.

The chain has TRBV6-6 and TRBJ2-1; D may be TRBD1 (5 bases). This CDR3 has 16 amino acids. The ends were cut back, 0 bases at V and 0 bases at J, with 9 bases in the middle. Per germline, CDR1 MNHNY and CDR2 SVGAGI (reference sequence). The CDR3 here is CASSYSGDSSYNEQFF. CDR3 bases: TGTGCCAGCAGTTACTCAGGAGACAGCTCCTACAATGAGCAGTTCTTC.

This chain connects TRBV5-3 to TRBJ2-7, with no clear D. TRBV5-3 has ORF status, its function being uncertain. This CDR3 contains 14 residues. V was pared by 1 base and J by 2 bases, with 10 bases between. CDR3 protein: CARSLRLPPYEQYF. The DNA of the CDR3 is TGTGCCAGAAGCTTGAGACTTCCCCCCTACGAGCAGTACTTC.

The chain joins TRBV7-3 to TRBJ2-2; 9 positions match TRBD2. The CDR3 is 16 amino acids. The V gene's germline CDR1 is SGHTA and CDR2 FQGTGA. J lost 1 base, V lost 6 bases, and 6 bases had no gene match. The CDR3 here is CASRPGSGGNTGELFF. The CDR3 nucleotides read TGTGCCAGCAGACCGGGTAGCGGGGGGAACACCGGGGAGCTGTTTTTT.

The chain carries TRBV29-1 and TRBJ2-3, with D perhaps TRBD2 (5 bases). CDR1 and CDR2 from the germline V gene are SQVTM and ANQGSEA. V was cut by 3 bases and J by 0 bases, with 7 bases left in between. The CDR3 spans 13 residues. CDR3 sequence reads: CSVDGVSTDTQYF. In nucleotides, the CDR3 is TGCAGCGTTGACGGGGTTAGCACAGATACGCAGTATTTT.

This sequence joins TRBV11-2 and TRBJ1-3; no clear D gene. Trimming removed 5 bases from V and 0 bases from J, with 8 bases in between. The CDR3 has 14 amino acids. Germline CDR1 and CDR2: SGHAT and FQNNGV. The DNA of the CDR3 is TGTGCCAGCAGCCCCGGGATCTCTGGAAACACCATATATTTT. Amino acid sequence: CASSPGISGNTIYF. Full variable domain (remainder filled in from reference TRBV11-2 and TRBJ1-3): EAGVAQSPRYKIIEKRQSVAFWCNPISGHATLYWYQQILGQGPKLLIQFQNNGVVDDSQLPKDRFSAERLKGVDSTLKIQPAKLEDSAVYLCASSPGISGNTIYFGEGSWLTVV.

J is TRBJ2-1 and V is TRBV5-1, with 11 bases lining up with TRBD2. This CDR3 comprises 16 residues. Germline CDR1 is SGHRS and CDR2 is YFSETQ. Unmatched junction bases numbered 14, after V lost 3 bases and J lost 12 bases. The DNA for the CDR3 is TGCGCCAGCAGCTACGGGACTAGCGGAAACCTTCGGGGGCAGTTCTTC. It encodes CASSYGTSGNLRGQFF.

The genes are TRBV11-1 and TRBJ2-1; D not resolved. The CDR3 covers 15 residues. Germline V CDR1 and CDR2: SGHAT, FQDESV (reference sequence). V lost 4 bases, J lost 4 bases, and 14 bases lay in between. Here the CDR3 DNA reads TGTGCCAGCAGCTCCTATACAGTCTCTTACAATGAGCAGTTCTTC. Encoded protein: CASSSYTVSYNEQFF. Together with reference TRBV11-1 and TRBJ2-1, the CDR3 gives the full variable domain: EAEVAQSPRYKITEKSQAVAFWCDPISGHATLYWYRQILGQGPELLVQFQDESVVDDSQLPKDRFSAERLKGVDSTLKIQPAELGDSAMYLCASSSYTVSYNEQFFGPGTRLTVL.

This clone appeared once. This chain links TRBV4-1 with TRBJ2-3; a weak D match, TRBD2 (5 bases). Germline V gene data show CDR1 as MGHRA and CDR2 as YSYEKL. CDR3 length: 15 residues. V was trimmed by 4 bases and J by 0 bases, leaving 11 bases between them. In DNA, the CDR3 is TGCGCCAGCAGCCCCAGCGGTTCTAGCACAGATACGCAGTATTTT. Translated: CASSPSGSSTDTQYF.

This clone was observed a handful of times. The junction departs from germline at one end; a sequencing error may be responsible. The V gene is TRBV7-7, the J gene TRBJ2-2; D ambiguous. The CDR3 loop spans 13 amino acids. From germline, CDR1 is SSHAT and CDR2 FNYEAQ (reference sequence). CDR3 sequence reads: CASSPQTTGELFF. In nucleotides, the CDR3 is TGTGCTAGCAGCCCTCAGACCACCGGGGAGCTGTTTTTT.

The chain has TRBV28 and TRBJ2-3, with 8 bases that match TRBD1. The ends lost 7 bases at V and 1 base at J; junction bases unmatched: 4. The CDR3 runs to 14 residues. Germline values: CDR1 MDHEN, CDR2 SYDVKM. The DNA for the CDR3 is TGTGCCAGCAAGACAGGGGTCGGCACAGATACGCAGTATTTT. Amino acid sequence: CASKTGVGTDTQYF.